Below, one T cell receptor beta chain is given with its context. Antigen specificity is unknown. 5'-RACE, quantitative and with molecular barcodes, yielded the TCR beta libraries. A single record per CDR3 protein comes from TCRdb applying MiXCR to the 5' RACE reads. Among roughly 230,000 distinct CDR3 sequences listed, 18% were seen once. The data were taken from a study of CD8 T cells in ankylosing spondylitis. Study findings and constraints: Prior work had noted some motif variants in reactive arthritis blood and synovial fluid.

Germline CDR1 reads SGDLS; CDR2 reads YYNGEE. The CDR3 runs 16 residues. The germline V and J ends were trimmed by 8 bases and 0 bases, with 18 bases remaining between them. This TCR was sampled from a male donor with ankylosing spondylitis or in good health (not recorded which). V is TRBV9 and J is TRBJ2-1; D may be TRBD1 or TRBD2 (5 bases each). The sample comprised blood, either unsorted or a sorted T cell fraction (not recorded which). The CDR3 sequence: CASTTGSGISYNEQFF. The CDR3 nucleotides read TGTGCCAGTACAACAGGTTCGGGGATCTCCTACAATGAGCAGTTCTTC.